Below, 14 T cell receptor beta chains from the same sample are listed, as sequenced in a study of cytomegalovirus exposure and HLA in healthy donors. The repertoire was sequenced with immunoSEQ multiplex PCR; TCRdb's copy has only in-frame clones and lacks some. This table holds some 84,000 clones, roughly 88% found once. Sequenced sample: PBMCs. The receptors here all came from a man in his thirties or forties in good health and CMV-seronegative.

The V and J genes are TRBV29-1 and TRBJ2-7; 11 nucleotides agree with TRBD2. J lost 4 bases, V lost 4 bases, and 0 bases had no gene match. CDR1 is SQVTM and CDR2 is ANQGSEA in the germline V gene. The CDR3 is 12 amino acids. The CDR3 sequence is CSVGLAGYEQYF. The DNA of the CDR3 is TGCAGCGTTGGACTAGCGGGGTACGAGCAGTACTTC.

The chain carries TRBV7-6 and TRBJ2-1; 15 nucleotides match TRBD2. Germline CDR1 reads SGHVS; CDR2 reads FNYEAQ. The CDR3 has 18 amino acids. Losses at the gene ends were 5 bases for V and 0 bases for J; bases not matched to a gene: 5. CDR3 amino acids: CASSRTSGRDRSYNEQFF. The CDR3 region has the DNA TGTGCCAGCAGCCGGACTAGCGGGAGGGACCGCTCCTACAATGAGCAGTTCTTC. Together with reference TRBV7-6 and TRBJ2-1, the CDR3 gives the full variable domain: GAGVSQSPRYKVTKRGQDVALRCDPISGHVSLYWYRQALGQGPEFLTYFNYEAQQDKSGLPNDRFSAERPEGSISTLTIQRTEQRDSAMYRCASSRTSGRDRSYNEQFFGPGTRLTVL.

V gene TRBV6-6 combines with J gene TRBJ2-1; 9 bases align to TRBD2. The CDR3 has 15 amino acids. Trimming cost V 7 bases and J 1 base; bases outside gene matches: 5. Germline V gene lookup returns CDR1 MNHNY and CDR2 SVGAGI (reference sequence). CDR3 region: CASKVAGDSYNEQFF. The CDR3 DNA reads as TGTGCCAGCAAGGTAGCGGGGGATTCCTACAATGAGCAGTTCTTC.

The J gene is TRBJ2-5, the V gene TRBV7-6, with TRBD1 matching over 7 bases. Losses at the gene ends were 5 bases for V and 5 bases for J; bases not matched to a gene: 11. The CDR3 length is 15 residues. The germline CDR1 and CDR2 sequences are SGHVS and FNYEAQ. Here the CDR3 DNA reads TGTGCCAGCAGCCGGACAGGACCATCCTCGGAGACCCAGTACTTC. Translating it yields CASSRTGPSSETQYF.

The table lists this clone with a count of one. CDR3 amino acids: CASSAGSTNEKLFF. The CDR3 DNA sequence: TGTGCCAGCAGTGCAGGATCTACTAATGAAAAACTGTTTTTT. The chain combines TRBV2 with TRBJ1-4; D unclear. Germline CDR1 and CDR2: SNHLY and FYNNEI. Between the trimmed V and J ends, which lost 4 bases and 2 bases, there was a span of 8 bases. CDR3 size: 14 residues.

This sequence joins TRBV5-1 and TRBJ2-3; TRBD2 might be the D (5 bases). Trimming removed 4 bases from V and 2 bases from J, with 17 bases in between. Germline-derived CDR1 and CDR2 are SGHRS and YFSETQ. CDR3 size: 16 residues. CDR3 protein: CASSLRSSGPTDTQYF. The CDR3 coding sequence is TGCGCCAGCAGCCTTCGCTCGAGCGGACCCACAGATACGCAGTATTTT.

This clone was counted only a few times. The rearrangement links TRBV6-5 to TRBJ2-2; tentative D call: TRBD1 (7 bases). CDR1 is MNHEY, CDR2 SVGAGI, per germline. The CDR3 is made up of 15 amino acids. The V and J ends lost 8 bases and 4 bases respectively, with 17 bases between them. The chain's CDR3 is CASGGGTDPTGELFF. CDR3 coding DNA: TGTGCCAGCGGGGGCGGGACAGACCCCACCGGGGAGCTGTTTTTT.

V gene TRBV5-4 combines with J gene TRBJ1-1; TRBD1 matches at 11 bases. Germline V CDR1 and CDR2: SGHNT, YYREEE (reference sequence). V gave up 3 bases and J gave up 1 base; unmatched junction bases: 2. There are 15 residues in the CDR3. In DNA, the CDR3 is TGTGCCAGCAGCTCAGGACAGGGGGCGAACACTGAAGCTTTCTTT. This codes for CASSSGQGANTEAFF.

This chain joins TRBV5-1 and TRBJ2-1; 7 bases are shared with TRBD2. Trimming removed 10 bases from V and 7 bases from J; junction bases left unmatched: 20. The CDR3 covers 16 residues. Germline lookup yields CDR1 SGHRS and CDR2 YFSETQ. Here the CDR3 reads CASGQGLAVTTNEQFF. The CDR3 DNA is TGCGCCTCGGGTCAAGGGCTAGCGGTGACAACTAATGAGCAGTTCTTC.

Here the CDR3 DNA reads TGTGCCAGCAGCTTCGCAGGGGGGATCTATGGCTACACCTTC. Translated, it gives CASSFAGGIYGYTF. This chain uses TRBV11-1 with TRBJ1-2; 7 bases are shared with TRBD1. V lost 3 bases and J lost 4; bases outside the gene matches: 5. CDR3 length: 14 residues. Germline V gene data show CDR1 as SGHAT and CDR2 as FQDESV (reference sequence).

This chain joins TRBV6-1 and TRBJ1-6; 7 bases line up with TRBD1. Germline V gene lookup returns CDR1 MNHNS and CDR2 SASEGT. V gave up 6 bases and J gave up 7 bases; unmatched junction bases: 3. The CDR3 consists of 13 residues. CDR3: CASREQGNSPLHF. CDR3 bases: TGTGCCAGCAGGGAACAGGGGAATTCACCCCTCCACTTT.

This chain joins TRBV11-2 and TRBJ2-1; a possible D gene is TRBD2 (6 bases). Trimming took off 3 bases at V and 4 bases at J, with 13 bases between the two ends. In germline, CDR1 is SGHAT, CDR2 FQNNGV. The length of the CDR3 is 15 residues. The CDR3 sequence: CASSFPEGGYNEQFF. CDR3 nucleotide sequence: TGTGCCAGCAGCTTTCCGGAGGGCGGTTACAATGAGCAGTTCTTC.

The CDR3 DNA reads as TGTGCCAGCTTATTCAACTATGGCTACACCTTC. It yields the protein CASLFNYGYTF. The V call is TRBV28, the J call TRBJ1-2, with D hard to call. The germline V gene has CDR1 MDHEN and CDR2 SYDVKM. The CDR3 covers 11 residues. V gave up 8 bases and J gave up 2 bases, with 6 bases separating them.

This clone came up once. This chain links TRBV7-3 with TRBJ2-1, with D perhaps TRBD1 (6 bases). With 3 bases removed from V and 8 bases from J, the gap between germline ends came to 17 bases. This CDR3 has 15 residues. Germline V CDR1 and CDR2: SGHTA, FQGTGA. The CDR3 loop reads CASSFFANRAHEQFF. The CDR3 bases are TGTGCCAGCAGCTTTTTCGCTAACAGGGCCCATGAGCAGTTCTTC.